These 17 T cell receptor beta chains were sequenced from one sample in a study of T cell changes during pregnancy in multiple sclerosis. This table comes from immunoSEQ multiplex PCR, and its TCRdb copy is limited to in-frame clones, with some not included. The table shows under 50,000 clones, with 90% occurring only once. The starting material was peripheral blood, obtained in the first trimester of pregnancy. These receptors originate from a female donor in good health, enrolled as a control in a pregnancy study.

V and J are TRBV29-1 and TRBJ1-3; no firm D call. CDR3 size: 11 residues. CDR1 and CDR2 from the germline V gene are SQVTM and ANQGSEA. Trimming took off 8 bases at V and 0 bases at J, with 5 bases between the two ends. The CDR3 sequence is CSFLSGNTIYF. In DNA form, the CDR3 reads TGCAGCTTTCTCTCTGGAAACACCATATATTTT.

This clone was observed a single time. The chain carries TRBV6-1 and TRBJ1-2; D perhaps matches TRBD1 (5 bases). The CDR3 loop spans 13 amino acids. Germline V gene lookup returns CDR1 MNHNS and CDR2 SASEGT. Trimming cost V 7 bases and J 4 bases, with 13 bases left between them. The DNA for the CDR3 is TGTGCCAGCACTCTCGACAGCATCTATGGCTACACCTTC. The encoded protein is CASTLDSIYGYTF.

CDR3 protein: CASSSTILAGGPGEQFF. The DNA of the CDR3 is TGTGCCAGCAGCTCCACAATTCTAGCGGGAGGGCCGGGTGAGCAGTTCTTC. This chain uses TRBV7-9 with TRBJ2-1; 12 nucleotides match TRBD2. This CDR3 has 17 amino acids. Germline CDR1 and CDR2: SEHNR and FQNEAQ (reference sequence). Trimming cost V 4 bases and J 9 bases; bases outside gene matches: 13.

The rearrangement uses TRBV5-8 and TRBJ1-6; TRBD1 aligns across 8 bases. Looked up from germline, CDR1 is SGHTS and CDR2 is YDEGEE. Trimming removed 3 bases from V and 10 bases from J; junction bases left unmatched: 6. CDR3 size: 14 residues. In DNA form, the CDR3 reads TGTGCCAGCAGCTCACGCCGGACAGGGTCACCCCTCCACTTT. It yields the protein CASSSRRTGSPLHF.

J is TRBJ2-5 and V is TRBV7-7, with 14 bases fitting TRBD2. The CDR3 is made up of 16 amino acids. The V gene's germline CDR1 is SSHAT and CDR2 FNYEAQ (reference sequence). J gave up 6 bases and V 5 bases, and 8 bases lay outside the gene matches. This CDR3 is CASSPGTSGGLKTQYF. The DNA for the CDR3 is TGTGCCAGCAGCCCCGGGACTAGCGGGGGTCTAAAGACCCAGTACTTC.

The chain couples TRBV14 to TRBJ2-7, with 8 nucleotides matching TRBD1. Trimming took 4 bases from V and 5 from J; bases not matched to a gene: 7. Germline CDR1 and CDR2: SGHDN and FVKESK. The CDR3 is 14 residues long. The CDR3 loop is CASSLRTGRNEQYF. In DNA, the CDR3 is TGTGCCAGCAGCCTTCGGACAGGGCGGAACGAGCAGTACTTC. Filled out from reference TRBV14 and TRBJ2-7, the complete variable domain reads EAGVTQFPSHSVIEKGQTVTLRCDPISGHDNLYWYRRVMGKEIKFLLHFVKESKQDESGMPNNRFLAERTGGTYSTLKVQPAELEDSGVYFCASSLRTGRNEQYFGPGTRLTVT.

V gene TRBV9 combines with J gene TRBJ2-4, with 11 bases matching TRBD2. Germline CDR1 and CDR2: SGDLS and YYNGEE. The junction had 10 bases not matched to a gene; V was cut back by 4 bases and J by 4 bases. The CDR3 is 17 residues long. For the CDR3, the DNA is TGTGCCAGCAGCCCCCCAAGCGGGACTAGCGGTAAAAACATTCAGTACTTC. This encodes CASSPPSGTSGKNIQYF.

CDR3 loop: CASIPPTPGGRTQYF. Written as DNA, the CDR3 is TGTGCCAGCATTCCCCCCACGCCCGGGGGGAGGACCCAGTACTTC. V usage is TRBV6-1 and J usage is TRBJ2-5; 7 bases map to TRBD2. The germline V gene has CDR1 MNHNS and CDR2 SASEGT. Trimming cost V 7 bases and J 7 bases; bases outside gene matches: 15. This CDR3 contains 15 residues.

The rearrangement uses TRBV6-5 and TRBJ1-4; 7 bases map to TRBD1. From germline, CDR1 is MNHEY and CDR2 SVGAGI. The CDR3 totals 15 residues. After removal of 5 bases from V and 5 bases from J, the junction contained 8 bases not matched to a gene. CDR3 protein: CASSLGTATNEKLFF. The CDR3 DNA is TGTGCCAGCAGTCTTGGGACAGCCACAAATGAAAAACTGTTTTTT.

This clone was found a few times. V usage is TRBV19 and J usage is TRBJ2-1, with 10 bases matching TRBD2. V lost 3 bases, J lost 4 bases, and 6 bases stayed unmatched. Germline assignment: CDR1 LNHDA and CDR2 SQIVND (reference sequence). The CDR3 runs to 16 residues. CDR3 coding DNA: TGTGCCAGTAGTATTTATCCTAGCGGGGGATACAATGAGCAGTTCTTC. This sequence encodes CASSIYPSGGYNEQFF. Drawing the rest from reference TRBV19 and TRBJ2-1, the complete variable domain is DGGITQSPKYLFRKEGQNVTLSCEQNLNHDAMYWYRQDPGQGLRLIYYSQIVNDFQKGDIAEGYSVSREKKESFPLTVTSAQKNPTAFYLCASSIYPSGGYNEQFFGPGTRLTVL.

The chain employs TRBV19 and TRBJ1-3; TRBD1 aligns across 7 bases. The junction had 5 bases not matched to a gene; V was cut back by 5 bases and J by 4 bases. The CDR3 sequence is 14 residues long. CDR1 is LNHDA, CDR2 SQIVND, per germline (reference sequence). CDR3 coding DNA: TGTGCCAGTAGTGTACAGGGGAAGGGAAACACCATATATTTT. Translated: CASSVQGKGNTIYF.

The chain joins TRBV15 to TRBJ2-1, with TRBD2 as a possible D gene (5 bases). Trimming removed 3 bases from V and 5 bases from J, with 20 bases in between. The CDR3 covers 17 residues. Germline CDR1 and CDR2: LNHNV and YYDKDF (reference sequence). This CDR3 reads CATSSQVRERPNNEQFF. The CDR3 nucleotides read TGTGCCACCAGCAGCCAAGTGAGGGAGCGCCCCAACAATGAGCAGTTCTTC.

This chain connects TRBV28 to TRBJ1-6; D might be TRBD1 (6 bases). The CDR3 contains 14 residues. Per germline, CDR1 MDHEN and CDR2 SYDVKM. V lost 4 bases, J lost 12 bases, and 16 bases lay in between. The DNA for the CDR3 is TGTGCCAGCAGTTCCCAGGGGCCGGGATTACCCCTCCACTTT. Protein product: CASSSQGPGLPLHF.

The CDR3 DNA reads as TGTGCCAGCACCCGAGATGGGGACAGGGTCTACGAGCAGTACTTC. Its translation is CASTRDGDRVYEQYF. This sequence joins TRBV6-1 and TRBJ2-7; 9 bases agree with TRBD1. The V and J ends lost 7 bases and 3 bases, in that order; junction bases with no gene match: 10. The germline V gene has CDR1 MNHNS and CDR2 SASEGT. This CDR3 comprises 15 residues.

The chain links TRBV4-2 to TRBJ1-6; 7 positions match TRBD1. The CDR3 runs to 16 residues. Germline CDR1 and CDR2: LGHNA and YNFKEQ. Unmatched junction bases numbered 15, after V lost 2 bases and J lost 14 bases. DNA of the CDR3: TGTGCCAGCAGCCAAAGAGGTGGGACAGTGGCTACGACCCTCCACTTT. Translated, it gives CASSQRGGTVATTLHF.

The rearrangement joins TRBV15 to TRBJ2-5, with 7 bases matching TRBD2. The CDR3 consists of 16 residues. Germline assignment: CDR1 LNHNV and CDR2 YYDKDF (reference sequence). J was trimmed by 1 base and V by 4 bases; bases with no gene match: 9. The CDR3 sequence: CATSKVSGLPQETQYF. CDR3 nucleotide sequence: TGTGCCACCAGCAAAGTTAGCGGGTTGCCCCAAGAGACCCAGTACTTC.

V and J are TRBV7-9 and TRBJ2-1; 7 nucleotides align to TRBD1. The germline gives CDR1 SEHNR, CDR2 FQNEAQ (reference sequence). V lost 5 bases, J lost 12 bases, and 13 bases stayed unmatched. This CDR3 is built from 14 residues. CDR3 in amino acids: CASSTQTRGYGQFF. CDR3 DNA: TGTGCCAGCAGCACGCAGACCAGGGGGTATGGGCAGTTCTTC.